This T cell receptor (beta chain) was identified during a study of blood T cell repertoires in COVID-19. Study-level background: Donors in the United States, Italy and Spain gave samples during acute or convalescent COVID-19. From T cells, B-cell-depleted T cells, or PBMCs came the material, which was cDNA or gDNA.

Measured with immunoSEQ multiplex PCR; TCRdb has only the in-frame clones, and not every one. The table shows over 200,000 clones, with approximately 90% occurring only once. V shed 4 bases and J 1 base; nucleotides not matched to a gene: 9. The germline V gene encodes CDR1 KGHSH and CDR2 LQKENI. The CDR3 length is 17 residues. The sequencing input was peripheral blood. This clonotype originated in an elderly man with acute or convalescent COVID-19. V and J are TRBV18 and TRBJ2-5; 10 nucleotides line up with TRBD2. The CDR3 here is CASSRNSGRSPQETQYF. In DNA form, the CDR3 reads TGTGCCAGCTCACGGAATAGCGGGAGGTCCCCCCAAGAGACCCAGTACTTC.